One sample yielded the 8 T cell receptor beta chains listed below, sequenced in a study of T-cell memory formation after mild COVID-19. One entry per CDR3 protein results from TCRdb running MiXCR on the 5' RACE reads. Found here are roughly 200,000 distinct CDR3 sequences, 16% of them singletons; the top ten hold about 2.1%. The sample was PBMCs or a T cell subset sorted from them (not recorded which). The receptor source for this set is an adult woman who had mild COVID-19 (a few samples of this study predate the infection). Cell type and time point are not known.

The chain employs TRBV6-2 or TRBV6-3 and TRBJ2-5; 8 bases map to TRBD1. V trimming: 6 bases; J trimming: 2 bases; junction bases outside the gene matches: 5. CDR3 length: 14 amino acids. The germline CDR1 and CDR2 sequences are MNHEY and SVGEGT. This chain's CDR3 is CASRRTGKQETQYF. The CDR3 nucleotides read TGTGCCAGCAGGAGGACAGGGAAACAAGAGACCCAGTACTTC.

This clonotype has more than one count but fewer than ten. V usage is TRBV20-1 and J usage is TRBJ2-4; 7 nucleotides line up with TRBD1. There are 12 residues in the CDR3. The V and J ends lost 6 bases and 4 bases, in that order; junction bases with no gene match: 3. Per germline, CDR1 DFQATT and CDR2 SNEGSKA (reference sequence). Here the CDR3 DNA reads TGCAGTGCGGAGGACAGGAAAAACATTCAGTACTTC. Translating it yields CSAEDRKNIQYF.

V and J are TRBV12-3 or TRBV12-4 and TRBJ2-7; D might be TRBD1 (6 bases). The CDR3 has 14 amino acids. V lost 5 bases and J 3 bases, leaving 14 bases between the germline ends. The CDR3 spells CASSRSTGIYEQYF. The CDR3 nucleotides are TGTGCCAGCAGTAGGTCCACAGGGATCTACGAGCAGTACTTC.

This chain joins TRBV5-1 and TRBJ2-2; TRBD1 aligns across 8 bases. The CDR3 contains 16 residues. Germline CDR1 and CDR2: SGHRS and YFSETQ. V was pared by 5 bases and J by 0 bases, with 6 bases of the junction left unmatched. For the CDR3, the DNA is TGCGCCAGCAGACCGTACAGGGGGTCGAACACCGGGGAGCTGTTTTTT. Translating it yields CASRPYRGSNTGELFF.

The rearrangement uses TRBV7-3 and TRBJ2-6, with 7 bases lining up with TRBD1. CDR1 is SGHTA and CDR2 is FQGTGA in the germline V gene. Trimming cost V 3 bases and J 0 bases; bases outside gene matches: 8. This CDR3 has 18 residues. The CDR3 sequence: CASSFGTDLRSGANVLTF. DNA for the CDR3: TGTGCCAGCAGCTTCGGGACAGACCTACGCTCTGGGGCCAACGTCCTGACTTTC.

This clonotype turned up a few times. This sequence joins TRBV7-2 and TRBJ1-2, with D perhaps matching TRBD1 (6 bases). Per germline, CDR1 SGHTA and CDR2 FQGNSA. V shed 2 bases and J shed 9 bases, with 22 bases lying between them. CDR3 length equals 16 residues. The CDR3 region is CASSLQGTATLSSYTF. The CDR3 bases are TGTGCCAGCAGCTTACAGGGGACGGCCACCCTTTCTAGCTACACCTTC.

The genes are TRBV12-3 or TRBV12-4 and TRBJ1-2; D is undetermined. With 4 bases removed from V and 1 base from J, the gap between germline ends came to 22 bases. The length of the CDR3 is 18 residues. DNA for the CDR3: TGTGCCAGCAGTTCCGCCCGATCTCCCCTGGCCGATAACTATGGCTACACCTTC. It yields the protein CASSSARSPLADNYGYTF.

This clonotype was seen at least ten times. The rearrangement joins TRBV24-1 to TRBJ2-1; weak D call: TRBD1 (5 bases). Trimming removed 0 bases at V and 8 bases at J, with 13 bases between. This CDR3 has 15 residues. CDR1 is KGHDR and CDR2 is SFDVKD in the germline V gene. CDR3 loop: CATSDLGSKGHEQFF. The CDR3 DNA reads TGTGCCACCAGTGATTTGGGCAGCAAGGGGCATGAGCAGTTCTTC.